This TCR beta chain was documented in a study of CD8+CD57+ T cells in acquired aplastic anemia. About this clonotype: Its antigen remains unknown.

Germline-derived CDR1 and CDR2 are LNHDA and SQIVND (reference sequence). The length of the CDR3 is 15 residues. The V end was cut by 3 bases, the J end by 4 bases, with 15 bases between. Study-level results: The number of CD8+ CDR3 sequences shared by patients and controls was roughly 31.

TCR beta VDJ combinations and CDR3 sequences were profiled from genomic DNA. Each CDR3 protein gets one entry after TCRdb re-called the reads with MiXCR. Among more than 200,000 distinct CDR3 sequences, about half were seen once, and the ten largest hold about 20%. CD8+CD57+ cell expansion, shown by flow cytometry, had occurred in the patients selected for sequencing. This TCR was sampled from a human donor with aplastic anemia. Sequencing used sorted CD4+, CD8+, or CD8+CD57+ T cells (not recorded which) from PBMCs. The gene calls are TRBV19 and TRBJ1-2; tentative D call: TRBD1 (6 bases). In DNA form, the CDR3 reads TGTGCCAGTAGTATGGGGGGACACCGATTCTATGGCTACACCTTC. This codes for CASSMGGHRFYGYTF.